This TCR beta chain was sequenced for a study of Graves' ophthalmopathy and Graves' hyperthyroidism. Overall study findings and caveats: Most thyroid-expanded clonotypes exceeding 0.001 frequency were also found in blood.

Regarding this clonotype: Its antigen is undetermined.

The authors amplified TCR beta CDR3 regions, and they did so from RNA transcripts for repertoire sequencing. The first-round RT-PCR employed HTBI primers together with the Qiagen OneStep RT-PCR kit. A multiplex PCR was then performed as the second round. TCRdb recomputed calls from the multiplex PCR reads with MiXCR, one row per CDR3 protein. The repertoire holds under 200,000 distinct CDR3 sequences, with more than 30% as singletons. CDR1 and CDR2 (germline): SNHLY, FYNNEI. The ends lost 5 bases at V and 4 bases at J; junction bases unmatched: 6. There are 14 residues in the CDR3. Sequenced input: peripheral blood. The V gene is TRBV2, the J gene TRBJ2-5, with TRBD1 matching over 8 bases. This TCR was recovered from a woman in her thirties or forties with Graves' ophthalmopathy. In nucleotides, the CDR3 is TGTGCCAGCAGTTCGACAGGGGTCCTAGAGACCCAGTACTTC. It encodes CASSSTGVLETQYF.